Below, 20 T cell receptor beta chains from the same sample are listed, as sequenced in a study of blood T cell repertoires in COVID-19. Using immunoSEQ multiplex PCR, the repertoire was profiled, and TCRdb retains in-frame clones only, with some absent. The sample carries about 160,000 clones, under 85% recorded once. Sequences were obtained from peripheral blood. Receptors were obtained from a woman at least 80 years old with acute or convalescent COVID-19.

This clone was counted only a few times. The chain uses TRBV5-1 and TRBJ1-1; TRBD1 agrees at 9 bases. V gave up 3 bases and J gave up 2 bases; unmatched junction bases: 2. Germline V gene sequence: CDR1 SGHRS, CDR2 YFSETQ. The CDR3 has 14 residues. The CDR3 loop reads CASSWTGENTEAFF. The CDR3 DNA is TGCGCCAGCAGCTGGACAGGGGAAAACACTGAAGCTTTCTTT.

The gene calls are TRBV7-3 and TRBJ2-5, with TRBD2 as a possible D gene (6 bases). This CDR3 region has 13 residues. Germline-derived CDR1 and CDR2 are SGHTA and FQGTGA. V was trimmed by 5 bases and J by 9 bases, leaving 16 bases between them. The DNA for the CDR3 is TGTGCCAGCAGCCCGGGACTTCGAGCGGCCCAGTACTTC. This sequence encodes CASSPGLRAAQYF.

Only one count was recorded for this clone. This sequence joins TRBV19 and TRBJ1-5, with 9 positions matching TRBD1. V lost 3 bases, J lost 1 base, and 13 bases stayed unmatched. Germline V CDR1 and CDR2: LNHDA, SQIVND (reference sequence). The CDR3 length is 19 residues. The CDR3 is CASSIPSGQGMGSNQPQHF. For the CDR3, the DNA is TGTGCCAGTAGTATCCCCTCGGGACAGGGTATGGGAAGCAATCAGCCCCAGCATTTT.

CDR3 sequence reads: CASSQDSLAEKLFF. DNA of the CDR3: TGCGCCAGCAGCCAAGATTCGTTAGCGGAAAAACTGTTTTTT. This rearrangement joins TRBV4-1 to TRBJ1-4; D is unresolved. Germline values: CDR1 MGHRA, CDR2 YSYEKL. The CDR3 loop spans 14 amino acids. Trimming took 0 bases from V and 8 from J, leaving 10 bases between them.

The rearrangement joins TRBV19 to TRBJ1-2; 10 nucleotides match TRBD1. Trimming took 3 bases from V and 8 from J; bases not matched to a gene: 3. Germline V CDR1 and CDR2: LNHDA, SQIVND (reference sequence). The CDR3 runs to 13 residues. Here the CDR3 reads CASSIGTGVGYTF. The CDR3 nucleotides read TGTGCCAGTAGTATTGGGACAGGGGTCGGCTACACCTTC. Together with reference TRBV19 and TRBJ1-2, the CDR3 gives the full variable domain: DGGITQSPKYLFRKEGQNVTLSCEQNLNHDAMYWYRQDPGQGLRLIYYSQIVNDFQKGDIAEGYSVSREKKESFPLTVTSAQKNPTAFYLCASSIGTGVGYTFGSGTRLTVV.

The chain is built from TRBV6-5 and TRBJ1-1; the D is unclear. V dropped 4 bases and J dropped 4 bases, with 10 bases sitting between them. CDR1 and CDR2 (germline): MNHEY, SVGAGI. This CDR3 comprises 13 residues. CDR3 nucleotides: TGTGCCAGCAGTTCTGGGCAGAGCACTGAAGCTTTCTTT. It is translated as CASSSGQSTEAFF.

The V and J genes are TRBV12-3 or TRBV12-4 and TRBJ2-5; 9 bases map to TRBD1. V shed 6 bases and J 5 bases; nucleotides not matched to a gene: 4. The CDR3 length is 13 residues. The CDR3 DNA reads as TGTGCCAGCAGCACGACAGGGGGTGAGACCCAGTACTTC. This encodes CASSTTGGETQYF.

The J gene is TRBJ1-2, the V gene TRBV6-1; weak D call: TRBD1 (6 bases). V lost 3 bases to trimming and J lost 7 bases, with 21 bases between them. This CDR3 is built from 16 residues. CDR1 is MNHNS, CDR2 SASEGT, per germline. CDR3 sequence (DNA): TGTGCCAGCAGTGAGATTCTAGGGGACACTGCCCGTGGCTACACCTTC. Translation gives CASSEILGDTARGYTF.

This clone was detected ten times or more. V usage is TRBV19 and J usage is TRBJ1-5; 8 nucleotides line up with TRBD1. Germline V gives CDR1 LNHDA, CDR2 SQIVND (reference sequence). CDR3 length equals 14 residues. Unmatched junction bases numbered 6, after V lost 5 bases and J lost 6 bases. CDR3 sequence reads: CASSLTGVGQPQHF. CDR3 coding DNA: TGTGCCAGTAGTTTGACAGGGGTTGGTCAGCCCCAGCATTTT.

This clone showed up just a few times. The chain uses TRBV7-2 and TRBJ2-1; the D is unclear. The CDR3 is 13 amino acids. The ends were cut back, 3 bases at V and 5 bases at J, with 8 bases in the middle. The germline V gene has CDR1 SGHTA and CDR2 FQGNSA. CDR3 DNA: TGTGCCAGCAGCTTTTACACCAACAATGAGCAGTTCTTC. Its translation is CASSFYTNNEQFF.

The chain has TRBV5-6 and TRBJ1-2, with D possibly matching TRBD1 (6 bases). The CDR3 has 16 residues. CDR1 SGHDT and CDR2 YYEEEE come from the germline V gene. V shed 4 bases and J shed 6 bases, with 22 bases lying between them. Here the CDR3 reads CASSSRRTGPGDGYTF. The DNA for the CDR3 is TGTGCCAGCAGCAGTAGGCGCACAGGGCCAGGGGATGGCTACACCTTC.

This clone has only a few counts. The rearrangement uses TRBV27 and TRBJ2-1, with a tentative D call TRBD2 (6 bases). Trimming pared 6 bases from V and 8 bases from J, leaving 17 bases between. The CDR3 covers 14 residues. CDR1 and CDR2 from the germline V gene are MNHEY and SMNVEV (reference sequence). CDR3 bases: TGTGCCAGCAGATCGTCCGGGAGTAACTATGAGCAGTTCTTC. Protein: CASRSSGSNYEQFF.

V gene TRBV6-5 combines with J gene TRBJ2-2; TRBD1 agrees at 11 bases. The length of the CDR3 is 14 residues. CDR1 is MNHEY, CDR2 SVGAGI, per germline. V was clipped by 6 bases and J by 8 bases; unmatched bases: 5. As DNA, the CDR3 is TGTGCCAGCAGCTGGGACAGGGGGAGGGGGGAGCTGTTTTTT. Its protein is CASSWDRGRGELFF.

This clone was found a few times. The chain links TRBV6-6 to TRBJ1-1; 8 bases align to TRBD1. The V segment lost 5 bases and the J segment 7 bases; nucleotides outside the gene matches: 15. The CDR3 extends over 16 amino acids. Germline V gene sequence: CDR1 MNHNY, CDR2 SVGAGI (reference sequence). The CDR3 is CASSLGAGGFYNEAFF. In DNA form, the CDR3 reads TGTGCCAGCAGTCTTGGGGCAGGGGGCTTTTATAATGAAGCTTTCTTT.

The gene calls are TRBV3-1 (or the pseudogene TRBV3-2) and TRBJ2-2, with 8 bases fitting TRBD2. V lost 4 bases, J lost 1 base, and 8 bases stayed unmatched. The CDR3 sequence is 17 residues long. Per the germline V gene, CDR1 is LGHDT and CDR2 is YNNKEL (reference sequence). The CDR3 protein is CASSPVWGLGNTGELFF. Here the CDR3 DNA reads TGTGCCAGCAGCCCTGTTTGGGGACTAGGGAACACCGGGGAGCTGTTTTTT.

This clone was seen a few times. CDR3 DNA: TGTGCCAGCAGGACACGGTTCAAGAACACTGAAGCTTTCTTT. Amino acids: CASRTRFKNTEAFF. V and J are TRBV5-8 and TRBJ1-1; the D is unclear. V lost 5 bases to trimming and J lost 1 base, with 12 bases between them. Germline lookup yields CDR1 SGHTS and CDR2 YDEGEE. The CDR3 totals 14 residues. The entire variable domain, with the rest obtained from reference TRBV5-8 and TRBJ1-1, is as follows: EAGVTQSPTHLIKTRGQQATLRCSPISGHTSVYWYQQALGLGLQFLLWYDEGEERNRGNFPPRFSGRQFPNYSSELNVNALELEDSALYLCASRTRFKNTEAFFGQGTRLTVV.

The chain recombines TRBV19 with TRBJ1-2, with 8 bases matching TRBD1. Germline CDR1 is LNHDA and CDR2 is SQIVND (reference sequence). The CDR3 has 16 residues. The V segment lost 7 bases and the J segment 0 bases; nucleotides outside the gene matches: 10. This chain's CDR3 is CASTVGGQGANYGYTF. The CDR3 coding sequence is TGTGCCAGTACCGTGGGAGGACAGGGAGCTAACTATGGCTACACCTTC.

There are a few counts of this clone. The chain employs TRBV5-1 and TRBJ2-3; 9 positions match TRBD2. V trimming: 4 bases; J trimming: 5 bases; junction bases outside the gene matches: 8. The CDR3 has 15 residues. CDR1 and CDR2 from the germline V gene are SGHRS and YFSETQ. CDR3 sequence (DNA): TGCGCCAGCAGCGGGCTAGCGGGATTATTAGATACGCAGTATTTT. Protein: CASSGLAGLLDTQYF.

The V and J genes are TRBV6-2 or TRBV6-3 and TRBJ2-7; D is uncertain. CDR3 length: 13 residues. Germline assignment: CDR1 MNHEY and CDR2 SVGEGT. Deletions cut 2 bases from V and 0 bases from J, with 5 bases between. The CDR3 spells CASSYPVSYEQYF. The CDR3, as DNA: TGTGCCAGCAGTTACCCAGTCTCCTACGAGCAGTACTTC.

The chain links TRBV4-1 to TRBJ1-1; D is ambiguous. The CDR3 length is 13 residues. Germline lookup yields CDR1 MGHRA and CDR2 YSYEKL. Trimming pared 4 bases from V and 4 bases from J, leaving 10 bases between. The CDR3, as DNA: TGCGCCAGCAGCCTACGTGAGGCCACTGAAGCTTTCTTT. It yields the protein CASSLREATEAFF.